This is a list of T cell receptor beta chains from one sample in a study of T cells in Graves' hyperthyroidism and ophthalmopathy. TCRdb reprocessed the multiplex PCR reads via MiXCR and lists one record per CDR3 protein. The table records about 590,000 distinct CDR3 sequences, approximately 15% of them present only once. Sequenced sample: blood. The source of these receptors is a woman between 18 and 30 years old with Graves' ophthalmopathy. Both conserved end residues are part of each CDR3. The order of the fields is CDR3 protein, CDR3 DNA, clone size, V gene, D gene, J gene. The D gene is left open where the match is weak. Where a row states a size, it is once, few, many or the class of an expanded clone; other rows omit it.

cdr3_aa: CASSQGAGRNQPQHF
cdr3_nt: TGCGCCAGCAGCCAAGGGGCAGGTCGCAATCAGCCCCAGCATTTT
clone_size: few
v_call: TRBV4-1
d_call: .
j_call: TRBJ1-5

cdr3_aa: CATSDPTETQYF
cdr3_nt: TGTGCCACCAGTGATCCTACTGAGACCCAGTACTTC
clone_size: many
v_call: TRBV24-1
d_call: .
j_call: TRBJ2-5

cdr3_aa: CASSAGTRAIQYF
cdr3_nt: TGTGCCAGCAGCGCCGGGACTAGGGCAATTCAGTACTTC
clone_size: .
v_call: TRBV10-3
d_call: TRBD2
j_call: TRBJ2-4

cdr3_aa: CASSFRLWRGEQPNYGYTF
cdr3_nt: TGTGCCAGCAGCTTCAGATTATGGCGGGGGGAGCAACCTAACTATGGCTACACCTTC
clone_size: many
v_call: TRBV7-2
d_call: .
j_call: TRBJ1-2

cdr3_aa: CASSHRLMNTEAFF
cdr3_nt: TGTGCCAGCAGCCATCGCCTCATGAACACTGAAGCTTTCTTT
clone_size: .
v_call: TRBV14
d_call: .
j_call: TRBJ1-1

cdr3_aa: CSPGAPSTDTQYF
cdr3_nt: TGCAGTCCAGGGGCCCCGTCCACAGATACGCAGTATTTT
clone_size: many
v_call: TRBV20-1
d_call: .
j_call: TRBJ2-3

cdr3_aa: CASSLERANTEAFF
cdr3_nt: TGTGCCAGCAGCTTAGAACGGGCCAACACTGAAGCTTTCTTT
clone_size: many
v_call: TRBV11-2
d_call: .
j_call: TRBJ1-1

cdr3_aa: CASSLAREEKLFF
cdr3_nt: TGTGCCAGCAGTTTAGCCCGGGAAGAAAAACTGTTTTTT
clone_size: many
v_call: TRBV28
d_call: .
j_call: TRBJ1-4

cdr3_aa: CASSVAASGSSGELFF
cdr3_nt: TGTGCCAGCAGCGTAGCGGCTAGCGGGAGCTCCGGGGAGCTGTTTTTT
clone_size: many
v_call: TRBV9
d_call: TRBD2
j_call: TRBJ2-2

cdr3_aa: CASSSGLAGWDEQFF
cdr3_nt: TGTGCCAGCAGCTCGGGACTAGCGGGGTGGGATGAGCAGTTCTTC
clone_size: few
v_call: TRBV7-9
d_call: TRBD2
j_call: TRBJ2-1

cdr3_aa: CASTPGLGQPQETQYF
cdr3_nt: TGTGCCAGCACCCCAGGTTTGGGACAGCCTCAAGAGACCCAGTACTTC
clone_size: .
v_call: TRBV5-8
d_call: TRBD1
j_call: TRBJ2-5

cdr3_aa: CASGNVMGQGVAVGGYTF
cdr3_nt: TGTGCCAGCGGTAACGTAATGGGACAGGGTGTCGCGGTCGGTGGCTACACCTTC
clone_size: many
v_call: TRBV27
d_call: TRBD1
j_call: TRBJ1-2

cdr3_aa: CATSDPTGSGKQYF
cdr3_nt: TGTGCCACCAGTGACCCTACAGGGTCTGGGAAGCAGTACTTC
clone_size: many
v_call: TRBV24-1
d_call: .
j_call: TRBJ2-7

cdr3_aa: CASSRGGQGHIYF
cdr3_nt: TGTGCCAGCAGTCGGGGTGGACAGGGCCACATATATTTT
clone_size: many
v_call: TRBV12-3/TRBV12-4
d_call: TRBD1
j_call: TRBJ1-3

cdr3_aa: CASRRDSNTDTQYF
cdr3_nt: TGTGCCAGCAGGCGGGACAGCAACACAGATACGCAGTATTTT
clone_size: many
v_call: TRBV6-1
d_call: .
j_call: TRBJ2-3

cdr3_aa: CASSIYDREAFF
cdr3_nt: TGTGCCAGTAGTATATACGACAGGGAGGCTTTCTTT
clone_size: many
v_call: TRBV19
d_call: TRBD1
j_call: TRBJ1-1

cdr3_aa: CASSQGHSQDTGELFF
cdr3_nt: TGCGCCAGCAGCCAAGGCCATAGTCAGGACACCGGGGAGCTGTTTTTT
clone_size: few
v_call: TRBV4-3
d_call: .
j_call: TRBJ2-2

cdr3_aa: CSARAIDGANVLTF
cdr3_nt: TGCAGTGCTAGGGCTATTGATGGGGCCAACGTCCTGACTTTC
clone_size: .
v_call: TRBV20-1
d_call: .
j_call: TRBJ2-6

cdr3_aa: CASSLLRENYEQFF
cdr3_nt: TGTGCCAGCAGCTTATTACGGGAGAACTATGAGCAGTTCTTC
clone_size: many
v_call: TRBV7-2
d_call: .
j_call: TRBJ2-1

cdr3_aa: CASSRDGLGVIDEQFF
cdr3_nt: TGTGCCAGCTCTAGGGACGGACTAGGGGTGATCGATGAGCAGTTCTTC
clone_size: .
v_call: TRBV6-1
d_call: TRBD2
j_call: TRBJ2-1

cdr3_aa: CASSPGVGSGRARWINEQFF
cdr3_nt: TGTGCCAGCAGCCCAGGGGTGGGTAGCGGGAGGGCCCGCTGGATCAATGAGCAGTTCTTC
clone_size: many
v_call: TRBV11-3
d_call: TRBD2
j_call: TRBJ2-1

cdr3_aa: CASSDTTSAGDTQYF
cdr3_nt: TGTGCCAGCAGCGACACTACCTCCGCCGGGGATACGCAGTATTTT
clone_size: many
v_call: TRBV5-6
d_call: .
j_call: TRBJ2-3

cdr3_aa: CASSQEMVVREQFF
cdr3_nt: TGTGCCAGCAGCCAAGAGATGGTTGTACGAGAGCAGTTCTTC
clone_size: many
v_call: TRBV3-1
d_call: .
j_call: TRBJ2-1

cdr3_aa: CASSVDSYSGNTIYF
cdr3_nt: TGTGCCAGCAGCGTGGACTCATACTCTGGAAACACCATATATTTT
clone_size: .
v_call: TRBV9
d_call: .
j_call: TRBJ1-3

cdr3_aa: CASSPPSVTLSYEQYF
cdr3_nt: TGTGCCAGCAGTCCCCCCTCAGTGACCCTTTCCTACGAGCAGTACTTC
clone_size: many
v_call: TRBV12-3/TRBV12-4
d_call: .
j_call: TRBJ2-7

cdr3_aa: CASSYGVPQGLIGKWDSYEQYF
cdr3_nt: TGTGCCAGCAGTTACGGAGTTCCACAGGGACTCATTGGGAAATGGGACTCCTACGAGCAGTACTTC
clone_size: many
v_call: TRBV6-5
d_call: .
j_call: TRBJ2-7

cdr3_aa: CSASRDLSYEQYF
cdr3_nt: TGCAGTGCCTCCAGGGACCTCTCCTACGAGCAGTACTTC
clone_size: many
v_call: TRBV20-1
d_call: .
j_call: TRBJ2-7

cdr3_aa: CASSYPQGSEAFF
cdr3_nt: TGTGCCAGCAGCTACCCTCAGGGATCTGAAGCTTTCTTT
clone_size: many
v_call: TRBV13
d_call: .
j_call: TRBJ1-1

cdr3_aa: CASSAPKTGGSTYEQYF
cdr3_nt: TGTGCCAGCAGTGCACCCAAGACAGGGGGCTCTACCTACGAGCAGTACTTC
clone_size: few
v_call: TRBV6-1
d_call: TRBD1
j_call: TRBJ2-7

cdr3_aa: CSARDSISYEQYF
cdr3_nt: TGCAGTGCAAGGGACTCGATCTCCTACGAGCAGTACTTC
clone_size: many
v_call: TRBV20-1
d_call: .
j_call: TRBJ2-7

cdr3_aa: CASKGTEQGLGRLEAFF
cdr3_nt: TGTGCCAGCAAGGGAACAGAACAGGGTCTGGGGCGCCTTGAAGCTTTCTTT
clone_size: .
v_call: TRBV13
d_call: .
j_call: TRBJ1-1

cdr3_aa: CASSYNRGAETQYF
cdr3_nt: TGTGCCAGCAGTTACAATAGAGGGGCAGAGACCCAGTACTTC
clone_size: many
v_call: TRBV6-1
d_call: .
j_call: TRBJ2-5

cdr3_aa: CASSFTEPDTQYF
cdr3_nt: TGTGCCAGCAGCTTCACAGAACCAGATACGCAGTATTTT
clone_size: many
v_call: TRBV7-3
d_call: .
j_call: TRBJ2-3

cdr3_aa: CASTPLDREVGYTF
cdr3_nt: TGTGCCAGCACCCCACTAGACAGGGAGGTTGGCTACACCTTC
clone_size: many
v_call: TRBV3-1
d_call: TRBD1
j_call: TRBJ1-2

cdr3_aa: CAWSPPGANVLTF
cdr3_nt: TGTGCCTGGAGCCCCCCTGGGGCCAACGTCCTGACTTTC
clone_size: many
v_call: TRBV30
d_call: .
j_call: TRBJ2-6

cdr3_aa: CASSPGPAGDTQYF
cdr3_nt: TGTGCCAGCAGTCCGGGACCCGCCGGAGATACGCAGTATTTT
clone_size: many
v_call: TRBV12-3/TRBV12-4
d_call: .
j_call: TRBJ2-3

cdr3_aa: CSAKTTYFYNEQFF
cdr3_nt: TGCAGTGCTAAGACAACGTACTTCTACAATGAGCAGTTCTTC
clone_size: many
v_call: TRBV20-1
d_call: .
j_call: TRBJ2-1

cdr3_aa: CSAVTFYEQYF
cdr3_nt: TGCAGCGCCGTGACCTTCTACGAGCAGTACTTC
clone_size: few
v_call: TRBV29-1
d_call: .
j_call: TRBJ2-7

cdr3_aa: CASSEGTNYYNEQFF
cdr3_nt: TGTGCCAGCAGTGAGGGGACAAACTACTACAATGAGCAGTTCTTC
clone_size: many
v_call: TRBV2
d_call: .
j_call: TRBJ2-1

cdr3_aa: CSARVDPGANVLTF
cdr3_nt: TGCAGTGCTAGAGTTGACCCCGGGGCCAACGTCCTGACTTTC
clone_size: many
v_call: TRBV20-1
d_call: .
j_call: TRBJ2-6

cdr3_aa: CASSEGGPWEKLFF
cdr3_nt: TGTGCCAGCAGCGAGGGGGGCCCTTGGGAAAAACTGTTTTTT
clone_size: .
v_call: TRBV9
d_call: .
j_call: TRBJ1-4

cdr3_aa: CATRTGGAGDTQYF
cdr3_nt: TGTGCTACAAGGACGGGAGGTGCCGGAGATACGCAGTATTTT
clone_size: .
v_call: TRBV24-1
d_call: TRBD2
j_call: TRBJ2-3

cdr3_aa: CASSQASGSIYEQYF
cdr3_nt: TGTGCCAGCAGTCAGGCTAGCGGGAGTATCTACGAGCAGTACTTC
clone_size: many
v_call: TRBV6-1
d_call: TRBD2
j_call: TRBJ2-7

cdr3_aa: CSANRRTGNQPQHF
cdr3_nt: TGCAGTGCGAACCGCCGGACAGGCAATCAGCCCCAGCATTTT
clone_size: many
v_call: TRBV20-1
d_call: .
j_call: TRBJ1-5

cdr3_aa: CASSVASGIPNEKLFF
cdr3_nt: TGTGCCAGCAGCGTCGCATCAGGGATTCCTAATGAAAAACTGTTTTTT
clone_size: many
v_call: TRBV7-3
d_call: .
j_call: TRBJ1-4

cdr3_aa: CASSFRATYEQYF
cdr3_nt: TGTGCCAGCAGCTTTCGGGCTACCTACGAGCAGTACTTC
clone_size: many
v_call: TRBV5-8
d_call: .
j_call: TRBJ2-7